This T cell receptor (beta chain) appears in the sequencing data of a study of response to subunit inactivated influenza vaccine (dated by TCRdb to the late 2010s). About the study as a whole: To follow how T cells responded to a trivalent subunit inactivated influenza vaccine, the researchers relied on deep quantitative profiling of the T cell receptor repertoire.

Paper-wide results and their limitations: The authors suggested that each seasonal influenza vaccination may recruit only a limited number of new T cells.

This clonotype was detected a few times. The antigen it recognizes is unknown. No qualities accompany the bases; no much larger clone lies one base away. Receptor amplification or capture employed RT-PCR. TCRdb lists the instrument as Illumina HiSeq 2500. Using fastp at Q25 and MiXCR, TCRdb reprocessed the public reads and kept productive beta chains. Each record represents a unique CDR3 protein, reported with the most common genes and DNA among its rows. In all, the sample holds hundreds of thousands of distinct CDR3 sequences, and approximately 21% of those were seen once. The ten largest clonotypes hold 9% to 12% of the sample. CDR1 and CDR2, looked up from the germline V gene, are SGHVS and FQNEAQ. The CDR3 has 14 amino acids, counting the end cysteine and phenylalanine. Only the CDR3 portion is preserved as DNA: 42 bases, with reading frame beginning at the first base. V loses 6 bases, J loses 5 bases, and the germline ends lie 15 bases apart.

Sequenced here: PBMCs from blood, sampled less than 22 months after vaccination. The receptor chain draws on TRBV7-8 and TRBJ2-3; TRBD1 is a weak D gene call, 6 bases matching. The sequence was collected from a man between 50 and 75 years old who received an inactivated influenza vaccine. Donor details come from another sample of the same person, matched by shared clones. The nucleotide sequence is TGTGCCAGCAGATCGGACCTCAGGGGAGATACGCAGTATTTT. Its coded protein is CASRSDLRGDTQYF.